Below are 21 T cell receptor beta chains sequenced from a single sample in a study of T cells after yellow fever vaccination. TCRdb reprocessed the 5' RACE reads via MiXCR and lists one record per CDR3 protein. Among about 300,000 distinct CDR3 sequences listed, under 9% were seen once. The input for sequencing was CD4+ T cells sorted from PBMCs, taken 5 days after the yellow fever booster vaccination. These receptors were obtained from a man aged 18 to 29 who received the YFV17D yellow fever vaccine.

The sample holds a few counts of this clonotype. Sequence at one end of the junction differs from germline and may be a read error. The chain links TRBV20-1 to TRBJ2-3; a weak D match, TRBD1 (6 bases). CDR1 is DFQATT, CDR2 SNEGSKA, per germline (reference sequence). The CDR3 is 14 amino acids. CDR3 DNA: TGCAGTGCCAGAGGGGACATCATCACAGATACGCAGTATTTT. This gives the protein CSARGDIITDTQYF.

Only a few counts were recorded for this clonotype. This chain connects TRBV6-1 to TRBJ2-4; D is perhaps TRBD1 or TRBD2 (5 bases each). The CDR3 covers 11 residues. Germline CDR1 reads MNHNS; CDR2 reads SASEGT. The V and J ends lost 7 bases and 10 bases respectively, with 11 bases between them. CDR3 nucleotides: TGTGCCAGCACCGAGTGGGGGATTCAGTACTTC. Residues: CASTEWGIQYF.

There are a few counts of this clonotype. The rearrangement links TRBV20-1 to TRBJ2-1, with 7 bases lining up with TRBD2. Losses at the gene ends were 4 bases for V and 1 base for J; bases not matched to a gene: 4. Per germline, CDR1 DFQATT and CDR2 SNEGSKA (reference sequence). This CDR3 has 14 amino acids. CDR3 amino acids: CSATRGGSYNEQFF. For the CDR3, the DNA is TGCAGTGCTACCCGCGGGGGTTCCTACAATGAGCAGTTCTTC.

The chain combines TRBV6-5 with TRBJ1-6; 9 bases align to TRBD1. The trim removed 4 bases at V and 7 bases at J, leaving 5 bases unmatched. The germline gives CDR1 MNHEY, CDR2 SVGAGI. The CDR3 extends over 15 amino acids. CDR3 region: CASSWDRDGNSPLHF. In nucleotides, the CDR3 is TGTGCCAGCAGTTGGGACAGGGACGGGAATTCACCCCTCCACTTT.

The table lists this clonotype with a few counts. This chain joins TRBV20-1 and TRBJ1-5; D is unresolved. The V and J ends lost 7 bases and 6 bases respectively, with 16 bases between them. The CDR3 runs to 13 residues. Germline V gene sequence: CDR1 DFQATT, CDR2 SNEGSKA (reference sequence). DNA of the CDR3: TGCAGTGGGGCCTTAGGGTCGGGTCAGCCCCAGCATTTT. It translates to CSGALGSGQPQHF.

The chain employs TRBV6-4 and TRBJ2-5, with 7 bases aligning to TRBD1. The CDR3 has 14 amino acids. The V gene end was trimmed by 5 bases and the J gene end by 5 bases; junction bases not matched to a gene: 8. Germline V gene lookup returns CDR1 MRHNA and CDR2 SNTAGT. CDR3 in amino acids: CASSRDSFEETQYF. In nucleotides, the CDR3 is TGTGCCAGCAGTCGGGACAGTTTCGAGGAGACCCAGTACTTC.

The chain has TRBV24-1 and TRBJ1-2; 7 bases agree with TRBD1. Germline loops: CDR1 KGHDR, CDR2 SFDVKD. The CDR3 has 13 residues. The ends lost 4 bases at V and 6 bases at J; junction bases unmatched: 4. CDR3 protein: CATSDHQGDGYTF. The DNA of the CDR3 is TGTGCCACCAGTGACCATCAGGGGGATGGCTACACCTTC.

This rearrangement joins TRBV7-3 to TRBJ2-5; D may correspond to TRBD1 or TRBD2 (5 bases each). V dropped 1 base and J dropped 1 base, with 10 bases sitting between them. The germline V gene has CDR1 SGHTA and CDR2 FQGTGA. The CDR3 totals 15 residues. CDR3 protein: CASSLMGDLQETQYF. The CDR3 bases are TGTGCCAGCAGCTTAATGGGGGACCTCCAAGAGACCCAGTACTTC.

The J gene is TRBJ2-4, the V gene TRBV5-1, with 10 bases identical to TRBD1. This CDR3 has 17 amino acids. The germline V gene has CDR1 SGHRS and CDR2 YFSETQ. Losses at the gene ends were 0 bases for V and 6 bases for J; bases not matched to a gene: 9. CDR3 amino acids: CASSLGLMGQGTNIQYF. CDR3 DNA sequence: TGCGCCAGCAGCTTGGGACTTATGGGACAGGGGACAAACATTCAGTACTTC. Variable domain in full (rest from reference TRBV5-1 and TRBJ2-4): KAGVTQTPRYLIKTRGQQVTLSCSPISGHRSVSWYQQTPGQGLQFLFEYFSETQRNKGNFPGRFSGRQFSNSRSEMNVSTLELGDSALYLCASSLGLMGQGTNIQYFGAGTRLSVL.

The chain employs TRBV4-3 and TRBJ1-1; tentatively, D is TRBD1 (5 bases). The CDR3 has 16 residues. Germline CDR1 reads LGHNA; CDR2 reads YSLEER. V was pared by 0 bases and J by 5 bases, with 16 bases between. CDR3 loop: CASSQDYQVGGTEAFF. CDR3 DNA sequence: TGCGCCAGCAGCCAAGATTACCAGGTTGGGGGGACTGAAGCTTTCTTT.

The chain combines TRBV18 with TRBJ1-2, with D tentatively TRBD1 (5 bases). From germline, CDR1 is KGHSH and CDR2 LQKENI. The CDR3 is 14 amino acids. V was cut by 3 bases and J by 7 bases, with 15 bases left in between. CDR3 nucleotide sequence: TGTGCCAGCTCACCGGTGACAGTGGGTAGTGGCTACACCTTC. It codes for CASSPVTVGSGYTF.

This chain uses TRBV18 with TRBJ2-6; D gene uncertain. Looked up from germline, CDR1 is KGHSH and CDR2 is LQKENI. The V end was cut by 3 bases, the J end by 1 base, with 10 bases between. This CDR3 has 16 residues. The CDR3: CASSPPTKSGANVLTF. The CDR3, as DNA: TGTGCCAGCTCACCTCCCACGAAGTCTGGGGCCAACGTCCTGACTTTC.

This clonotype was observed once. This sequence joins TRBV20-1 and TRBJ2-2; TRBD2 agrees at 10 bases. Germline loops: CDR1 DFQATT, CDR2 SNEGSKA (reference sequence). Germline trimming cut 0 bases from V and 6 bases from J; bases unmatched to any gene: 7. This CDR3 comprises 16 residues. The CDR3 reads CSARDSASGGSGELFF. The CDR3 DNA reads TGCAGTGCTAGAGATTCGGCTAGCGGGGGATCCGGGGAGCTGTTTTTT.

J is TRBJ2-7 and V is TRBV4-3; D not resolved. The CDR3 contains 13 residues. CDR1 LGHNA and CDR2 YSLEER come from the germline V gene. V was cut by 3 bases and J by 1 base, with 7 bases left in between. The CDR3 protein is CASSQGTSYEQYF. CDR3 DNA: TGCGCCAGCAGCCAGGGCACGTCCTACGAGCAGTACTTC.

The chain links TRBV18 to TRBJ1-3, with a weak D call TRBD1 (6 bases). CDR3 size: 16 residues. V lost 3 bases and J lost 4, with 16 bases in between. Germline values: CDR1 KGHSH, CDR2 LQKENI. CDR3 region: CASSPRNRVDGNTIYF. The CDR3 bases are TGTGCCAGCTCACCTCGGAACAGGGTAGACGGAAACACCATATATTTT.

The V and J genes are TRBV5-4 and TRBJ2-3; 7 bases map to TRBD2. The germline V gene has CDR1 SGHNT and CDR2 YYREEE (reference sequence). The CDR3 runs to 16 residues. The ends lost 4 bases at V and 1 base at J; junction bases unmatched: 9. The CDR3: CASSLQLGGGTDTQYF. In DNA form, the CDR3 reads TGTGCCAGCAGCCTCCAACTGGGAGGGGGCACAGATACGCAGTATTTT.

This clonotype showed up just a few times. The chain carries TRBV10-3 and TRBJ2-1; 12 nucleotides agree with TRBD1. Trimming removed 6 bases from V and 8 bases from J; junction bases left unmatched: 8. The CDR3 consists of 15 residues. Germline CDR1 is ENHRY and CDR2 is SYGVKD. The chain's CDR3 is CAIRDRDRGLDEQFF. CDR3 in DNA: TGTGCCATCAGAGACCGGGACAGGGGGCTCGATGAGCAGTTCTTC.

The CDR3 here is CASSPVSAATSYGYTF. CDR3 bases: TGTGCCAGCAGCCCCGTTAGCGCAGCTACTTCATATGGCTACACCTTC. This chain joins TRBV5-4 and TRBJ1-2; no firm D call. Trimming cost V 4 bases and J 5 bases, with 21 bases left between them. The CDR3 extends over 16 amino acids. Germline V lookup: CDR1 SGHNT, CDR2 YYREEE (reference sequence).

Only a few counts were recorded for this clonotype. The chain joins TRBV2 to TRBJ1-6, with D possibly TRBD1 on 5 matching bases. Germline lookup yields CDR1 SNHLY and CDR2 FYNNEI. The CDR3 length is 15 residues. Trimming removed 4 bases from V and 6 bases from J, with 13 bases in between. For the CDR3, the DNA is TGTGCCAGCAGTGGCCCCGGCGGGACTAATTCACCCCTCCACTTT. Translated: CASSGPGGTNSPLHF.

This chain joins TRBV12-3 or TRBV12-4 and TRBJ1-4, with a possible D match to TRBD1 (5 bases). CDR3 length equals 12 residues. Trimming cost V 7 bases and J 10 bases, with 13 bases left between them. The CDR3 coding sequence is TGTGCCAGCAACCTAGGGGCAGGAAAACTGTTTTTT. This encodes CASNLGAGKLFF.

This clonotype was found many times. The V call is TRBV11-1, the J call TRBJ2-1; D is perhaps TRBD1 or TRBD2 (6 bases each). The V gene's germline CDR1 is SGHAT and CDR2 FQDESV (reference sequence). The germline V and J ends were trimmed by 0 bases and 8 bases, with 11 bases remaining between them. The CDR3 is 14 amino acids. As DNA, the CDR3 is TGTGCCAGCAGCTTAGCGGGGGGCCTCCATGAGCAGTTCTTC. Its protein is CASSLAGGLHEQFF.